This section outlines one TCR beta chain sequence together with its context. Its antigen is as yet unknown. Sequencing of DNA taken from cultured CD4+ T cells relied on the Oncomine TCR Beta short-read assay. TCRdb re-called the PCR reads with MiXCR, one entry per CDR3 protein. This sample has roughly 16,000 distinct CDR3 sequences, with roughly 75% found just once. This record comes from a study of vaccination and CD4 T cells after COVID-19. Study at large: Post-COVID samples had a sampling time that fell a median 101 days after diagnosis (range 35 to 161). The authors used overlapping spike peptides from SARS-CoV-2, HCoV-NL63, HCoV-OC43 and HCoV-229E to stimulate cells.

The study, taken as a whole, reports: Going from roughly 22 to 38, median SARS-CoV-2-reactive clonotypes did not rise significantly.

Treatment noted: approximately 9-day PBMC culture with coronavirus spike peptide pools or control peptides (ViraFEST assay). Scientists separated out CD4+ T cells through negative selection following 10 days in culture. V was clipped by 0 bases and J by 0 bases; unmatched bases: 7. The CDR3 extends over 18 amino acids. In germline, CDR1 is KGHDR, CDR2 SFDVKD. This TCR came from a human donor who received a COVID-19 vaccine. The chain links TRBV24-1 to TRBJ2-1; TRBD2 matches 7 bases. This specimen was CD4+ T cells from blood, cultured in vitro, taken after SARS-CoV-2 vaccination. The CDR3 DNA sequence: TGTGCCACCAGTGATTTGGTGGGGACTACGAACTCCTACAATGAGCAGTTCTTC. This gives the protein CATSDLVGTTNSYNEQFF.